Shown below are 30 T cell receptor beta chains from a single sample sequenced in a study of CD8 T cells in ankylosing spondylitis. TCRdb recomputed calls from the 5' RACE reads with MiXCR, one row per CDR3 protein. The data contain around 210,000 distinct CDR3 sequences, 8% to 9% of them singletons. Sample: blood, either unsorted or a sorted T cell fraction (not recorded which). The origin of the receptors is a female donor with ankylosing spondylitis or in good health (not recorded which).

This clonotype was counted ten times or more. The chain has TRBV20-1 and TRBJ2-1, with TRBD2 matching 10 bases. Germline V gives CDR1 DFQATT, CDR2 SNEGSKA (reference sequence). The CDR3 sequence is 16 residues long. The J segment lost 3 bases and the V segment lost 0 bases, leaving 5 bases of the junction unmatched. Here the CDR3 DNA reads TGCAGTGCTAGAGATCCCGCTAGCGGGAGCTACAATGAGCAGTTCTTC. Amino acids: CSARDPASGSYNEQFF.

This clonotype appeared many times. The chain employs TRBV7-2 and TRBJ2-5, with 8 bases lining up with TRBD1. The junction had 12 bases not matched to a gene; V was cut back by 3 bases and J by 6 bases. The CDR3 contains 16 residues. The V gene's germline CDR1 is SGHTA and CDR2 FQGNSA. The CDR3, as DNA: TGTGCCAGCAGCTTCCACACAGGGGGTGGTCGGAAGACCCAGTACTTC. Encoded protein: CASSFHTGGGRKTQYF.

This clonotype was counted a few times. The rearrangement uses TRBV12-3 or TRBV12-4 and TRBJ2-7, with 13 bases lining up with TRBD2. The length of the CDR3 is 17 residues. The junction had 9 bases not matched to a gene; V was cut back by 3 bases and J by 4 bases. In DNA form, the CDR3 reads TGTGCCAGCAGTTTGAAAACTAGCGGGAGGGCCGCTTACGAGCAGTACTTC. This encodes CASSLKTSGRAAYEQYF.

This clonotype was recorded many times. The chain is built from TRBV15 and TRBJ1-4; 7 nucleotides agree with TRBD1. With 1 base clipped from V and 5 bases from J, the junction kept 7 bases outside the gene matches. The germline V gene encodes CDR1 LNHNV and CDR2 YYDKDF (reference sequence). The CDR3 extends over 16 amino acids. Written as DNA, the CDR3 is TGTGCCACCAGCAGAGTCGGACAGGACGGAAATGAAAAACTGTTTTTT. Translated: CATSRVGQDGNEKLFF.

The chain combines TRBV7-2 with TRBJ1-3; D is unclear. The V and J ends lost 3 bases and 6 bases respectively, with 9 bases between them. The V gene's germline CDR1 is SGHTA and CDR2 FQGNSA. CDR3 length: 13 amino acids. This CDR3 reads CASSLESTNTIYF. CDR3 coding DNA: TGTGCCAGCAGCTTGGAATCTACAAACACCATATATTTT. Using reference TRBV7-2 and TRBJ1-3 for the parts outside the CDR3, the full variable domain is GAGVSQSPSNKVTEKGKDVELRCDPISGHTALYWYRQSLGQGLEFLIYFQGNSAPDKSGLPSDRFSAERTGGSVSTLTIQRTQQEDSAVYLCASSLESTNTIYFGEGSWLTVV.

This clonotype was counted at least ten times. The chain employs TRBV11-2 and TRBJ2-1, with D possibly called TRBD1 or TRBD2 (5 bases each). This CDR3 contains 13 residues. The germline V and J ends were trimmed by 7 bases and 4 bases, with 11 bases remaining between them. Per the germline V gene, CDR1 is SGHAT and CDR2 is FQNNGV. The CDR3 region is CASNRDPYNEQFF. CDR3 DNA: TGTGCCAGCAACCGGGACCCTTACAATGAGCAGTTCTTC.

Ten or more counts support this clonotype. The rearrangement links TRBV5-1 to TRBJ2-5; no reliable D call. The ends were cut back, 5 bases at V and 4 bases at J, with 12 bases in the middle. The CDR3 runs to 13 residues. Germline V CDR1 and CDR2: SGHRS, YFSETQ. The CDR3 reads CASRPVSTETQYF. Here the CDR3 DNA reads TGCGCCAGCAGGCCAGTATCAACAGAGACCCAGTACTTC.

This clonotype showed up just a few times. The DNA of the CDR3 is TGTGCCAGCAGCTTGGATGGACAGGGAAATCAGCCCCAGCATTTT. It translates to CASSLDGQGNQPQHF. This chain joins TRBV5-4 and TRBJ1-5; 8 bases are a match to TRBD1. Looked up from germline, CDR1 is SGHNT and CDR2 is YYREEE (reference sequence). Germline trimming cut 0 bases from V and 4 bases from J; bases unmatched to any gene: 3. This CDR3 spans 15 amino acids. The full variable domain, with the rest looked up from reference TRBV5-4 and TRBJ1-5, is ETGVTQSPTHLIKTRGQQVTLRCSSQSGHNTVSWYQQALGQGPQFIFQYYREEENGRGNFPPRFSGLQFPNYSSELNVNALELDDSALYLCASSLDGQGNQPQHFGDGTRLSIL.

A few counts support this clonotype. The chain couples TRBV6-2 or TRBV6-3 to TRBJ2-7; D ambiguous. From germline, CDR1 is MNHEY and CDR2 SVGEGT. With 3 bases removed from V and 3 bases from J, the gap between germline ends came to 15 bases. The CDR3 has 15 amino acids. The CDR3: CASSYHTGPSYEQYF. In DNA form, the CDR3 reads TGTGCCAGCAGTTATCACACCGGACCAAGCTACGAGCAGTACTTC.

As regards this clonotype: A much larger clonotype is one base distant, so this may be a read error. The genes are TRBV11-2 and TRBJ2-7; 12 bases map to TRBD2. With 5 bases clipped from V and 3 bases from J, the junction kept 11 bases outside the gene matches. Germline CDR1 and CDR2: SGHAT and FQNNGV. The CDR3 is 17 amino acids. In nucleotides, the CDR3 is TGTGCCAGCAGCCTAAATCTACTAGCGGGGGGACTCTACGAGCAGTACTTC. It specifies CASSLNLLAGGLYEQYF. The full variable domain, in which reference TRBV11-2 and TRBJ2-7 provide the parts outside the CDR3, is EAGVAQSPRYKIIEKRQSVAFWCNPISGHATLYWYQQILGQGPKLLIQFQNNGVVDDSQLPKDRFSAERLKGVDSTLKIQPAKLEDSAVYLCASSLNLLAGGLYEQYFGPGTRLTVT.

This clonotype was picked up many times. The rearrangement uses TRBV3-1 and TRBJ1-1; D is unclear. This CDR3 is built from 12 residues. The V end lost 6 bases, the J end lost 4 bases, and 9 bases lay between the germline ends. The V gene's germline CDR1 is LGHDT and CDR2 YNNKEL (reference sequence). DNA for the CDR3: TGTGCCAGCAGTCATCCTGCCACTGAAGCTTTCTTT. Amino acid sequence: CASSHPATEAFF.

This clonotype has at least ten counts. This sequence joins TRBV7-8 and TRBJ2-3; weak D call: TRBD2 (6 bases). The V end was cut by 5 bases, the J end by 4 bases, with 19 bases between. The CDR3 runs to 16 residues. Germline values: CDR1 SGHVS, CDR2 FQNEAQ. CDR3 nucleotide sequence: TGTGCCAGCAGCCCAGCCGGGACTTGGGGTGCAGATACGCAGTATTTT. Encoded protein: CASSPAGTWGADTQYF.

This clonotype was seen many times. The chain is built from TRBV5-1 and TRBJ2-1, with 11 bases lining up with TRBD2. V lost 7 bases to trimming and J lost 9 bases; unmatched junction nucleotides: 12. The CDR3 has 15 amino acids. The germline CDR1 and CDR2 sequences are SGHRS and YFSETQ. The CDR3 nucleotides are TGCGCCAGCGGGATCTATACTAGCGGGAGCAGTGAGCAGTTCTTC. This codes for CASGIYTSGSSEQFF. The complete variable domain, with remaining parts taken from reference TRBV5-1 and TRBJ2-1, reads KAGVTQTPRYLIKTRGQQVTLSCSPISGHRSVSWYQQTPGQGLQFLFEYFSETQRNKGNFPGRFSGRQFSNSRSEMNVSTLELGDSALYLCASGIYTSGSSEQFFGPGTRLTVL.

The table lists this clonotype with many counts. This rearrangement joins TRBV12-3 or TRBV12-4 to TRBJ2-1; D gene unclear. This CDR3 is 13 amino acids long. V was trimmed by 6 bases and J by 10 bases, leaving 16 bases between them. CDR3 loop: CASRTPLTFEQFF. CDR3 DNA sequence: TGTGCCAGCAGGACACCTCTCACTTTCGAGCAGTTCTTC.

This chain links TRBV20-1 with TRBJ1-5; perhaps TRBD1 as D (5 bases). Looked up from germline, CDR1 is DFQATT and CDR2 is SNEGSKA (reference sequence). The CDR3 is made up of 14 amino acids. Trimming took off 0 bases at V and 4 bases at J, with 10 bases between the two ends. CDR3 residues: CSAREGLGNQPQHF. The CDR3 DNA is TGCAGTGCTAGAGAGGGGCTGGGAAATCAGCCCCAGCATTTT.

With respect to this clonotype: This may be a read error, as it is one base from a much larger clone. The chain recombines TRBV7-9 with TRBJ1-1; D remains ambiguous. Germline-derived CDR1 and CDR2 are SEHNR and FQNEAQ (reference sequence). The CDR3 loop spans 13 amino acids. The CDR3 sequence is CASSIAKGTEAFF. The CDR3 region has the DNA TGTGCCAGCAGCATAGCCAAAGGGACTGAAGCTTTCTTT.

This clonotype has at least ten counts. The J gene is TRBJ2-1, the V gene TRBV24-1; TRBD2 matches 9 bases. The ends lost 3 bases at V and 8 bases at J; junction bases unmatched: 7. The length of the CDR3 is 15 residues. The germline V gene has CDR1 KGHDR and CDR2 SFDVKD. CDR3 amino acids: CATSDTSGRIYEQFF. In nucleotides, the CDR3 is TGTGCCACCAGTGATACGAGCGGGAGGATCTATGAGCAGTTCTTC.

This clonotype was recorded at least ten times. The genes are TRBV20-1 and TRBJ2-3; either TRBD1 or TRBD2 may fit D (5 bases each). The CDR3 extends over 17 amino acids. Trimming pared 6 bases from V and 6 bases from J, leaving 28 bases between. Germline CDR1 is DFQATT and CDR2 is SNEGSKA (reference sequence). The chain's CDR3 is CSAEGNAEAGSLDTQYF. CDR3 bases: TGCAGTGCCGAGGGCAACGCGGAGGCAGGGTCCTTGGATACGCAGTATTTT.

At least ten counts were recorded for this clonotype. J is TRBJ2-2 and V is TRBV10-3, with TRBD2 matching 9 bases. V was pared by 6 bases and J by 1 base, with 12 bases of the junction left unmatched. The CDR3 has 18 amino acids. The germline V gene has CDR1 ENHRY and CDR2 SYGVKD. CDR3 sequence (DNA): TGTGCCATCAGGGGCGAGTCCCTAGCGGGACTGAACACCGGGGAGCTGTTTTTT. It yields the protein CAIRGESLAGLNTGELFF.

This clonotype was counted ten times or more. The CDR3 protein is CASSLVQSYEQYF. The CDR3 DNA is TGTGCCAGCAGCTTAGTTCAGTCCTACGAGCAGTACTTC. The J gene is TRBJ2-7, the V gene TRBV11-2; no firm D call. The CDR3 loop spans 13 amino acids. Germline CDR1 reads SGHAT; CDR2 reads FQNNGV. V lost 1 base to trimming and J lost 1 base, with 5 bases between them.

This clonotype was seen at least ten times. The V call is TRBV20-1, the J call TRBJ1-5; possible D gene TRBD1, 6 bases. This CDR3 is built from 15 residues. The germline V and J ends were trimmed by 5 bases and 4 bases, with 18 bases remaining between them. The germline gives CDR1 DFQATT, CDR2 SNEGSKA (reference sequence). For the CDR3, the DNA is TGCAGTGCTGCCCTACGACAGGTGAGGAATCAGCCCCAGCATTTT. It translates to CSAALRQVRNQPQHF.

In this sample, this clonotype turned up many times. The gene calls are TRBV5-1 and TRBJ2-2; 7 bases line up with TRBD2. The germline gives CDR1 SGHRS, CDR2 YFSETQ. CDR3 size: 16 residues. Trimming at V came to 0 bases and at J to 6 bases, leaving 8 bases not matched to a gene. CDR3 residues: CASSLAGLAESGELFF. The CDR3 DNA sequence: TGCGCCAGCAGCTTGGCAGGGCTAGCGGAATCCGGGGAGCTGTTTTTT.

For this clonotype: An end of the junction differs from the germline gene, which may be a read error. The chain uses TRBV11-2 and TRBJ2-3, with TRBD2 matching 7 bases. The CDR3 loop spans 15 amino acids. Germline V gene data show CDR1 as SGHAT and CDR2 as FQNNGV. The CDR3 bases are TGTGCCAGCAGCCTAGATCTTGGGAGGGGAGATACGCAGTATTTT. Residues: CASSLDLGRGDTQYF.

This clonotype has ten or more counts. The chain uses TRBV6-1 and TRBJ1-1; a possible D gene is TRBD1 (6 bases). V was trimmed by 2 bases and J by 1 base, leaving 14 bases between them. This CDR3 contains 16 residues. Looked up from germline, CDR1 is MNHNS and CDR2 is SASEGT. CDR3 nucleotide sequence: TGTGCCAGCAGTGAAAGTAAGGACAGCTGGAACACTGAAGCTTTCTTT. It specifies CASSESKDSWNTEAFF.

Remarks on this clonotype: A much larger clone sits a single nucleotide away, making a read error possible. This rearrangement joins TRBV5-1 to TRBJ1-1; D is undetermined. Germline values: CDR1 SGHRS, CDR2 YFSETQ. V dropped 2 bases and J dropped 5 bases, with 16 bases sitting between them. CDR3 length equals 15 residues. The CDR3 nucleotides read TGCGCCAGCAGCTTCCAAGGTAGGGTGGGGACTGAAGCTTTCTTT. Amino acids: CASSFQGRVGTEAFF.

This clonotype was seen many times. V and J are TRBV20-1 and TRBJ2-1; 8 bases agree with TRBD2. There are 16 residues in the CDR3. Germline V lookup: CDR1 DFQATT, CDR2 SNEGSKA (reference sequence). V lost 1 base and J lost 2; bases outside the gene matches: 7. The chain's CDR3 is CSARGTSGGPYNEQFF. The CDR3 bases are TGCAGTGCTAGAGGTACTAGCGGAGGGCCCTACAATGAGCAGTTCTTC.

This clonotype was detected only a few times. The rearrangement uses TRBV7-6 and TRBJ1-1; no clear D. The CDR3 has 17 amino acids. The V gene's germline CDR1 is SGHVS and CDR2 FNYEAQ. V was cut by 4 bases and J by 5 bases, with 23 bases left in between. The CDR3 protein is CASSSLGSGLQETEAFF. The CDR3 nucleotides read TGTGCCAGCAGCTCCTTAGGGTCGGGCCTGCAGGAGACTGAAGCTTTCTTT.

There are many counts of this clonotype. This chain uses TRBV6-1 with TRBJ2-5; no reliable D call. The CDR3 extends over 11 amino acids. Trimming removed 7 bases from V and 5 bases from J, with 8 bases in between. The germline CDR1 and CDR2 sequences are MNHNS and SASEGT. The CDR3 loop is CASIIGETQYF. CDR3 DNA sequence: TGTGCCAGCATAATAGGGGAGACCCAGTACTTC.

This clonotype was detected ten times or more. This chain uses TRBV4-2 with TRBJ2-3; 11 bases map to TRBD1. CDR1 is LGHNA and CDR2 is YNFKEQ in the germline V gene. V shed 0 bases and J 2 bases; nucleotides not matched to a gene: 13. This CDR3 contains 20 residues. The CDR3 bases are TGTGCCAGCAGCCAAGAAGGGACAGGGGGAGGCGACGGCCACACAGATACGCAGTATTTT. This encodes CASSQEGTGGGDGHTDTQYF.

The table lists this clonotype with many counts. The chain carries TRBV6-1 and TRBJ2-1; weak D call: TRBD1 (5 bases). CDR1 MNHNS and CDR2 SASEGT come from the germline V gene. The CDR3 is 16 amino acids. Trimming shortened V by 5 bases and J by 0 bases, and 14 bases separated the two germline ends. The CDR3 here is CASSPLGLSSYNEQFF. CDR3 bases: TGTGCCAGCAGTCCGCTGGGGCTGAGCTCCTACAATGAGCAGTTCTTC.